This entry lists 32 T cell receptor beta chains sequenced from one sample in a study of cytomegalovirus exposure and HLA in healthy donors. The PCR was carried out with 60 Vbeta primers and 13 Jbeta primers. Produced via immunoSEQ multiplex PCR; TCRdb's table is partial and in-frame only. The repertoire consists of about 110,000 clones, with 81% occurring once and the leading ten covering less than 2.5%. The specimen sequenced was PBMCs. The source of these receptors is a young woman in good health and CMV-seronegative.

The chain employs TRBV19 and TRBJ1-5, with unresolved D. Germline values: CDR1 LNHDA, CDR2 SQIVND (reference sequence). Trimming took off 1 base at V and 3 bases at J, with 10 bases between the two ends. The CDR3 extends over 15 amino acids. The CDR3 region is CASSIVQQNNQPQHF. The CDR3 DNA reads as TGTGCCAGTAGTATAGTCCAACAGAACAATCAGCCCCAGCATTTT.

This clone occurred a few times. The chain combines TRBV5-1 with TRBJ2-5, with unresolved D. Per the germline V gene, CDR1 is SGHRS and CDR2 is YFSETQ. The V end was cut by 0 bases, the J end by 5 bases, with 14 bases between. This CDR3 comprises 15 residues. DNA of the CDR3: TGCGCCAGCAGCTTGGGAATTAGCAGTCGTGAGACCCAGTACTTC. Translated, it gives CASSLGISSRETQYF.

The chain employs TRBV7-2 and TRBJ1-3; D gene unclear. Germline values: CDR1 SGHTA, CDR2 FQGNSA. The V end was cut by 4 bases, the J end by 1 base, with 20 bases between. The CDR3 contains 18 residues. CDR3 coding DNA: TGTGCCAGCAGCTCGAGTGGTGGGAGTCCTTGGTCTGGAAACACCATATATTTT. As protein: CASSSSGGSPWSGNTIYF.

The chain links TRBV7-9 to TRBJ2-2; no clear D. Germline CDR1 SEHNR, CDR2 FQNEAQ (reference sequence). The ends were cut back, 6 bases at V and 6 bases at J, with 14 bases in the middle. This CDR3 contains 14 residues. The CDR3 DNA reads TGTGCCAGCAGTCCCCCTGGCATCCCCGGGGAGCTGTTTTTT. As protein: CASSPPGIPGELFF.

This sequence joins TRBV9 and TRBJ2-1; 7 positions match TRBD2. V shed 0 bases and J 5 bases; nucleotides not matched to a gene: 14. The CDR3 spans 18 residues. CDR1 is SGDLS and CDR2 is YYNGEE in the germline V gene. In DNA, the CDR3 is TGTGCCAGCAGCGTAGATATAGGGACTACCTTCAAGAACAATGAGCAGTTCTTC. This encodes CASSVDIGTTFKNNEQFF.

This chain connects TRBV19 to TRBJ1-1; D ambiguous. Between the trimmed V and J ends, which lost 1 base and 10 bases, there was a span of 13 bases. Germline lookup yields CDR1 LNHDA and CDR2 SQIVND (reference sequence). CDR3 length: 13 residues. The CDR3 here is CASSIGVGVGAFF. The CDR3 region has the DNA TGTGCCAGTAGTATAGGGGTCGGGGTTGGAGCTTTCTTT.

This clone was seen only once. This rearrangement joins TRBV10-3 to TRBJ1-5; D uncertain. This CDR3 spans 12 amino acids. Germline assignment: CDR1 ENHRY and CDR2 SYGVKD. V lost 3 bases and J lost 7, with 7 bases in between. The CDR3 sequence is CAISDSNQPQHF. The CDR3 DNA sequence: TGTGCCATCAGTGATAGTAACCAGCCCCAGCATTTT.

V gene TRBV4-2 combines with J gene TRBJ2-7; 7 positions match TRBD2. The J segment lost 4 bases and the V segment lost 0 bases, leaving 3 bases of the junction unmatched. CDR1 is LGHNA, CDR2 YNFKEQ, per germline. The CDR3 loop spans 14 amino acids. The CDR3 region has the DNA TGTGCCAGCAGCCAAGATCGGCGGGAGTACGAGCAGTACTTC. Translated: CASSQDRREYEQYF.

The rearrangement links TRBV7-6 to TRBJ2-5; 8 bases agree with TRBD1. Germline assignment: CDR1 SGHVS and CDR2 FNYEAQ. Trimming at V came to 5 bases and at J to 5 bases, leaving 10 bases not matched to a gene. The CDR3 runs to 15 residues. Here the CDR3 reads CASSRSPGGGETQYF. The DNA for the CDR3 is TGTGCCAGCAGCAGAAGCCCAGGGGGCGGGGAGACCCAGTACTTC.

The CDR3 protein is CASSKLAGEQYF. The CDR3 coding sequence is TGTGCCAGCAGTAAACTAGCGGGAGAGCAGTACTTC. The chain uses TRBV6-5 and TRBJ2-7, with 10 bases matching TRBD2. CDR3 length: 12 amino acids. Germline CDR1 is MNHEY and CDR2 is SVGAGI. Unmatched junction bases numbered 2, after V lost 5 bases and J lost 7 bases.

In this sample, this clone turned up a few times. The rearrangement uses TRBV2 and TRBJ2-1, with D perhaps TRBD2 (5 bases). V lost 6 bases and J lost 3, with 9 bases in between. The CDR3 has 13 amino acids. Germline V gene data show CDR1 as SNHLY and CDR2 as FYNNEI. In DNA, the CDR3 is TGTGCCAGCAGCCTACTAGGCTACAATGAGCAGTTCTTC. It encodes CASSLLGYNEQFF.

This chain joins TRBV11-1 and TRBJ2-7; D not certain. This CDR3 has 12 residues. V lost 1 base and J 4 bases, leaving 5 bases between the germline ends. Germline V gene data show CDR1 as SGHAT and CDR2 as FQDESV (reference sequence). CDR3 sequence (DNA): TGTGCCAGCAGCTTAGATTCTTACGAGCAGTACTTC. It codes for CASSLDSYEQYF.

The rearrangement uses TRBV19 and TRBJ1-3; D not certain. The CDR3 is 12 residues long. CDR1 LNHDA and CDR2 SQIVND come from the germline V gene (reference sequence). Deletions cut 3 bases from V and 4 bases from J, with 4 bases between. This CDR3 reads CASSIQGNTIYF. DNA for the CDR3: TGTGCCAGTAGTATTCAAGGAAACACCATATATTTT.

This clone was seen more than once but under ten times. The chain links TRBV7-8 to TRBJ2-1; unclear D gene. Trimming removed 0 bases at V and 3 bases at J, with 6 bases between. The CDR3 loop spans 14 amino acids. Germline assignment: CDR1 SGHVS and CDR2 FQNEAQ. The CDR3 coding sequence is TGTGCCAGCAGCTTAGCTGGCTTCTACAATGAGCAGTTCTTC. Amino acid sequence: CASSLAGFYNEQFF.

The sample holds a few counts of this clone. The CDR3 end shows no conserved phenylalanine or tryptophan, and so a read error is likely. The DNA is omitted, as the CDR3 cannot be located on it reliably, and the CDR3 follows TCRdb's listing. V is TRBV6-4 and J is TRBJ2-2; TRBD1 reflects the table's D call only, with no check against the DNA. With termini counted, the CDR3 has 15 amino acids. Germline V lookup: CDR1 MRHNA, CDR2 SNTAGT. The CDR3 sequence is CASSEEGGQTGERFL.

The V and J genes are TRBV9 and TRBJ1-5, with D possibly matching TRBD1 (5 bases). CDR1 and CDR2 from the germline V gene are SGDLS and YYNGEE. V was clipped by 4 bases and J by 4 bases, with 30 bases between them. The CDR3 is 20 amino acids. CDR3 DNA: TGTGCCAGCAGCCCGCAAGCGGGCACCCGACAGACCTTTTTGAATCAGCCCCAGCATTTT. This sequence encodes CASSPQAGTRQTFLNQPQHF.

The chain couples TRBV7-3 to TRBJ1-6; no reliable D call. V lost 2 bases, J lost 11 bases, and 10 bases lay in between. This CDR3 contains 13 residues. Germline V lookup: CDR1 SGHTA, CDR2 FQGTGA. Here the CDR3 reads CASSLRGGTPLHF. The CDR3 DNA follows: TGTGCCAGCAGCTTACGGGGAGGGACACCCCTCCACTTT. Based on the CDR3 plus reference TRBV7-3 and TRBJ1-6, the full variable domain is GAGVSQTPSNKVTEKGKYVELRCDPISGHTALYWYRQSLGQGPEFLIYFQGTGAADDSGLPNDRFFAVRPEGSVSTLKIQRTERGDSAVYLCASSLRGGTPLHFGNGTRLTVT.

The V gene is TRBV7-2, the J gene TRBJ2-3; D might be TRBD2 (5 bases). This CDR3 comprises 14 residues. V lost 1 base and J 3 bases, leaving 8 bases between the germline ends. The V gene's germline CDR1 is SGHTA and CDR2 FQGNSA. The CDR3 protein is CASSLDLATDTQYF. For the CDR3, the DNA is TGTGCCAGCAGCTTAGATCTAGCAACAGATACGCAGTATTTT.

The chain joins TRBV7-9 to TRBJ2-4; no clear D. The CDR3 is 19 residues long. The ends were cut back, 1 base at V and 0 bases at J, with 19 bases in the middle. Germline V gives CDR1 SEHNR, CDR2 FQNEAQ (reference sequence). The CDR3: CASSLVYVGRGIAKNIQYF. CDR3 DNA sequence: TGTGCCAGCAGCTTAGTATACGTAGGTCGAGGTATAGCCAAAAACATTCAGTACTTC.

The chain joins TRBV6-1 to TRBJ2-3; 13 bases are a match to TRBD2. This CDR3 region has 15 residues. The V gene end was trimmed by 5 bases and the J gene end by 4 bases; junction bases not matched to a gene: 3. Germline V gene sequence: CDR1 MNHNS, CDR2 SASEGT. The CDR3 loop is CASSKLAGGADTQYF. CDR3 in DNA: TGTGCCAGCAGTAAACTAGCGGGAGGGGCAGATACGCAGTATTTT.

The chain is built from TRBV9 and TRBJ2-5, with 8 bases matching TRBD1. Trimming removed 0 bases from V and 5 bases from J; junction bases left unmatched: 9. Germline V gene lookup returns CDR1 SGDLS and CDR2 YYNGEE. This CDR3 is 16 amino acids long. Here the CDR3 DNA reads TGTGCCAGCAGCGTAGATGGACAGGGTGGTCGTGAGACCCAGTACTTC. It codes for CASSVDGQGGRETQYF.

V is TRBV28 and J is TRBJ2-7; perhaps TRBD2 as D (7 bases). Looked up from germline, CDR1 is MDHEN and CDR2 is SYDVKM. The ends were cut back, 7 bases at V and 3 bases at J, with 22 bases in the middle. The CDR3 length is 16 residues. DNA of the CDR3: TGTGCCAGCAAAAGCGGGGAATCGGACAGTGTCTACGAGCAGTACTTC. This gives the protein CASKSGESDSVYEQYF.

CDR3 coding DNA: TGTGCCAGCAGCACGGGAGGGGGCACCGGGGAGCTGTTTTTT. Encoded protein: CASSTGGGTGELFF. The V gene is TRBV5-6, the J gene TRBJ2-2; 8 bases fit TRBD2. CDR1 and CDR2 (germline): SGHDT, YYEEEE. The CDR3 totals 14 residues. The ends lost 4 bases at V and 4 bases at J; junction bases unmatched: 3.

The sample holds a few counts of this clone. The J gene is TRBJ2-1, the V gene TRBV4-1; 11 bases are a match to TRBD2. The CDR3 sequence is 17 residues long. Germline V gene sequence: CDR1 MGHRA, CDR2 YSYEKL. J gave up 0 bases and V 0 bases, and 1 base lay outside the gene matches. The CDR3 spells CASSQETSGSSYNEQFF. As DNA, the CDR3 is TGCGCCAGCAGCCAAGAAACTAGCGGGAGCTCCTACAATGAGCAGTTCTTC.

The J gene is TRBJ2-3, the V gene TRBV5-1; D is possibly TRBD2 (6 bases). V lost 3 bases and J lost 1, with 15 bases in between. The CDR3 has 16 amino acids. Per the germline V gene, CDR1 is SGHRS and CDR2 is YFSETQ. In DNA, the CDR3 is TGCGCCAGCAGCTCCGGGACTGAAAGCGGCACAGATACGCAGTATTTT. Protein: CASSSGTESGTDTQYF.

The rearrangement joins TRBV27 to TRBJ1-1; 7 bases are shared with TRBD1. The CDR3 runs to 17 residues. CDR1 MNHEY and CDR2 SMNVEV come from the germline V gene (reference sequence). V lost 2 bases, J lost 5 bases, and 14 bases stayed unmatched. Here the CDR3 DNA reads TGTGCCAGCAGTTTACTCGAACCGACAGGGATGGGGACTGAAGCTTTCTTT. Protein: CASSLLEPTGMGTEAFF.

The chain has TRBV2 and TRBJ2-2; D possibly corresponds to TRBD1 (5 bases). CDR3 length: 14 residues. Trimming removed 6 bases at V and 1 base at J, with 9 bases between. Germline V gene lookup returns CDR1 SNHLY and CDR2 FYNNEI. The CDR3 here is CASREQGNTGELFF. CDR3 DNA sequence: TGTGCCAGCAGAGAGCAGGGGAACACCGGGGAGCTGTTTTTT. Full variable domain (remainder filled in from reference TRBV2 and TRBJ2-2): EPEVTQTPSHQVTQMGQEVILRCVPISNHLYFYWYRQILGQKVEFLVSFYNNEISEKSEIFDDQFSVERPDGSNFTLKIRSTKLEDSAMYFCASREQGNTGELFFGEGSRLTVL.

The rearrangement links TRBV4-1 to TRBJ2-2; maybe TRBD2 (6 bases). The CDR3 extends over 18 amino acids. The V gene lost 1 base and the J gene lost 5 bases, with 20 bases spanning the gap. Germline V lookup: CDR1 MGHRA, CDR2 YSYEKL. In nucleotides, the CDR3 is TGCGCCAGCAGCCAAGCTACTTTCGCGGCAGGGAGGACCGGGGAGCTGTTTTTT. This encodes CASSQATFAAGRTGELFF.

This clone was detected only a few times. The gene calls are TRBV4-1 and TRBJ1-1; tentative D call: TRBD1 (5 bases). Trimming took 2 bases from V and 4 from J, leaving 11 bases between them. Germline-derived CDR1 and CDR2 are MGHRA and YSYEKL. The CDR3 extends over 14 amino acids. The CDR3 reads CASSQSRGSTEAFF. The CDR3 nucleotides read TGCGCCAGCAGCCAATCAAGGGGATCCACTGAAGCTTTCTTT.

V and J are TRBV7-2 and TRBJ2-3; 7 nucleotides align to TRBD2. Unmatched junction bases numbered 14, after V lost 2 bases and J lost 0 bases. There are 19 residues in the CDR3. The germline gives CDR1 SGHTA, CDR2 FQGNSA. CDR3 loop: CASSLTPSGFATSTDTQYF. In nucleotides, the CDR3 is TGTGCCAGCAGCTTAACTCCTAGCGGTTTCGCGACTAGCACAGATACGCAGTATTTT.

The J gene is TRBJ2-1, the V gene TRBV19; 12 nucleotides align to TRBD2. The CDR3 covers 16 residues. The germline V gene has CDR1 LNHDA and CDR2 SQIVND (reference sequence). The V gene end was trimmed by 5 bases and the J gene end by 6 bases; junction bases not matched to a gene: 8. The CDR3, as DNA: TGTGCCAGTAGTTCCAGGGCTAGCGGGAGGGGCAATGAGCAGTTCTTC. As protein: CASSSRASGRGNEQFF.

This clone was found a few times. This chain links TRBV28 with TRBJ1-1, with 12 bases fitting TRBD1. J lost 5 bases, V lost 5 bases, and 9 bases had no gene match. The CDR3 has 16 residues. Germline CDR1 MDHEN, CDR2 SYDVKM. The CDR3 here is CASSTGDRGRGTEAFF. CDR3 nucleotide sequence: TGTGCCAGCAGTACCGGGGACAGGGGGCGAGGAACTGAAGCTTTCTTT.